The rows below give T cell receptor beta chains drawn from one sample of a study of cytomegalovirus exposure and HLA in healthy donors. Sequencing was performed with immunoSEQ multiplex PCR; in TCRdb, only in-frame clones are kept and a portion is missing. The table includes around 140,000 clones, roughly 76% detected once. The sequencing input was PBMCs. The receptors originated from a female donor in good health and CMV-seronegative. Each CDR3 is given without its conserved first and last residue. Fields, in order: CDR3 length, J gene, V gene, CDR3 protein.

cdr3_length: 13
j_call: TRBJ1-1
v_call: TRBV6-1
cdr3_aa: ASSETEAPQTEAF

cdr3_length: 13
j_call: TRBJ2-2
v_call: TRBV6-5
cdr3_aa: ASSVGTGGTGELF

cdr3_length: 12
j_call: TRBJ1-5
v_call: TRBV27
cdr3_aa: ASSFRSSNQPQH

cdr3_length: 11
j_call: TRBJ1-1
v_call: TRBV2
cdr3_aa: ASSFLAESEAF

cdr3_length: 8
j_call: TRBJ1-1
v_call: TRBV29-1
cdr3_aa: SVYFTEAF

cdr3_length: 15
j_call: TRBJ2-4
v_call: TRBV29-1
cdr3_aa: SVEGAGQGVAKNIQY

cdr3_length: 13
j_call: TRBJ1-2
v_call: TRBV6-4
cdr3_aa: ASSWQQGESYGYT

cdr3_length: 15
j_call: TRBJ2-3
v_call: TRBV11-2
cdr3_aa: ASSSSPTGGRADTQY

cdr3_length: 12
j_call: TRBJ2-2
v_call: TRBV5-8
cdr3_aa: ASSEGLHTGELF

cdr3_length: 11
j_call: TRBJ2-7
v_call: TRBV19
cdr3_aa: ASSIDSQREQY

cdr3_length: 12
j_call: TRBJ2-5
v_call: TRBV5-4
cdr3_aa: ASSLQGAEETQY

cdr3_length: 12
j_call: TRBJ1-1
v_call: TRBV5-6
cdr3_aa: ASGYPRGNTEAF

cdr3_length: 15
j_call: TRBJ2-6
v_call: TRBV19
cdr3_aa: ASSILAGVSGANVLT

cdr3_length: 14
j_call: TRBJ2-6
v_call: TRBV11-2
cdr3_aa: ASSLLRVSGANVLT

cdr3_length: 14
j_call: TRBJ2-7
v_call: TRBV19
cdr3_aa: ASSIRGGGSSYEQY

cdr3_length: 13
j_call: TRBJ2-3
v_call: TRBV11-1
cdr3_aa: ASRHGVDRDNTQY

cdr3_length: 14
j_call: TRBJ2-5
v_call: TRBV5-1
cdr3_aa: ASSHQSGQGWETQY

cdr3_length: 15
j_call: TRBJ2-3
v_call: TRBV11-2
cdr3_aa: ASSLQSRQRSTDTQY

cdr3_length: 14
j_call: TRBJ2-7
v_call: TRBV6-6
cdr3_aa: ASSCGGAGYSYEQY

cdr3_length: 13
j_call: TRBJ1-6
v_call: TRBV27
cdr3_aa: ASSSQGLTGSPLH

cdr3_length: 17
j_call: TRBJ2-2
v_call: TRBV4-2
cdr3_aa: ASSQVTLGQGRAAGELF

cdr3_length: 19
j_call: TRBJ2-7
v_call: TRBV6-4
cdr3_aa: ASSDEGQGRDRVYYSYEQY

cdr3_length: 16
j_call: TRBJ1-2
v_call: TRBV18
cdr3_aa: ASSPRSTGLSGEYGYT

cdr3_length: 13
j_call: TRBJ2-5
v_call: TRBV5-1
cdr3_aa: ASSLDLGIQETQY

cdr3_length: 12
j_call: TRBJ2-5
v_call: TRBV6-1
cdr3_aa: ASSYPGGRETQY

cdr3_length: 14
j_call: TRBJ1-5
v_call: TRBV2
cdr3_aa: ATKEGGGDSNQPQH

cdr3_length: 14
j_call: TRBJ1-3
v_call: TRBV9
cdr3_aa: ASSVGGGSSGNTIY

cdr3_length: 13
j_call: TRBJ2-1
v_call: TRBV7-2
cdr3_aa: ASSLAGLAPNEQF

cdr3_length: 11
j_call: TRBJ1-1
v_call: TRBV27
cdr3_aa: ASSPTGNTEAF

cdr3_length: 11
j_call: TRBJ2-3
v_call: TRBV5-1
cdr3_aa: ASSLQGLDTQY

cdr3_length: 12
j_call: TRBJ1-1
v_call: TRBV11-3
cdr3_aa: ASSLGDRGPEAF

cdr3_length: 13
j_call: TRBJ2-7
v_call: TRBV7-8
cdr3_aa: ASSRQDRNNYEQY

cdr3_length: 12
j_call: TRBJ2-7
v_call: TRBV7-8
cdr3_aa: ASHRDFPPYEQY

cdr3_length: 8
j_call: TRBJ2-1
v_call: TRBV6-1
cdr3_aa: ASTSGEQF

cdr3_length: 12
j_call: TRBJ2-7
v_call: TRBV29-1
cdr3_aa: SGGLAGDHYEQY

cdr3_length: 13
j_call: TRBJ1-3
v_call: TRBV29-1
cdr3_aa: SVETTTGLRNTIY

cdr3_length: 12
j_call: TRBJ2-7
v_call: TRBV19
cdr3_aa: ASSMGGVALEQY

cdr3_length: 10
j_call: TRBJ2-7
v_call: TRBV29-1
cdr3_aa: SALQRDNEQY

cdr3_length: 11
j_call: TRBJ1-2
v_call: TRBV21-1
cdr3_aa: ASFPDRPNGYT

cdr3_length: 21
j_call: TRBJ1-2
v_call: TRBV28
cdr3_aa: ASSLFSLISTGQGLTPNYGYT

cdr3_length: 9
j_call: TRBJ1-1
v_call: TRBV13
cdr3_aa: ASSLETEAF

cdr3_length: 14
j_call: TRBJ2-1
v_call: TRBV11-3
cdr3_aa: ASSLGGTGVYNEQF

cdr3_length: 13
j_call: TRBJ2-1
v_call: TRBV6-1
cdr3_aa: ASTIGTSHYNEQF

cdr3_length: 12
j_call: TRBJ1-2
v_call: TRBV29-1
cdr3_aa: SVGMGQNNYGYT

cdr3_length: 12
j_call: TRBJ2-3
v_call: TRBV2
cdr3_aa: ASSEDLSTDTQY

cdr3_length: 12
j_call: TRBJ2-1
v_call: TRBV7-3
cdr3_aa: ASSLEPSYNEQF